The clone carrying this T cell receptor beta chain was recorded a few times. With 7 bases removed from V and 6 bases from J, the gap between germline ends came to 12 bases. The V gene's germline CDR1 is SNHLY and CDR2 FYNNEI. This CDR3 comprises 12 residues. The sample originates from a study of T cells in Graves' hyperthyroidism and ophthalmopathy. In the study overall: Blood was drawn when the patient was first diagnosed and still untreated.

Authors of the study amplified TCR beta CDR3 regions from RNA transcripts. The TCR CDR3 first-round RT-PCR relied on the HTBI primer set. MiXCR was run by TCRdb on the multiplex PCR reads, yielding one entry per CDR3 protein. The sample consists of fewer than 850,000 distinct CDR3 sequences, roughly 17% of them appearing once. The clonotype comes from a man aged 45-65 years with Graves' hyperthyroidism. This rearrangement joins TRBV2 to TRBJ1-1; D remains ambiguous. Material: blood. The CDR3 is CASKVVRPEAFF. CDR3 coding DNA: TGTGCCAGCAAAGTGGTGAGGCCTGAAGCTTTCTTT.